This TCR beta chain was observed in a study of T cell responses to AZD1222 COVID-19 vaccine. Study conclusions and caveats: Sampling that yielded the repertoires occurred only after the peak T cell response.

Here immunoSEQ multiplex PCR was the method, and the copy in TCRdb shows in-frame clones only, minus some. Of around 130,000 clones listed, about 94% are singletons. Of note for this clone: Its specificity is unknown.

The CDR3 runs to 19 residues. J was trimmed by 8 bases and V by 6 bases; bases with no gene match: 24. Germline V gene data show CDR1 as MRHNA and CDR2 as SNTAGT. The TCR comes from an adult in good health. The gene calls are TRBV6-4 and TRBJ1-4, with 7 positions matching TRBD1. The source was peripheral blood, collected on day 0 of AZD1222 vaccination. CDR3: CASSRNSGTVRTWDEKLFF. DNA of the CDR3: TGTGCCAGCAGCCGAAACTCCGGGACAGTCCGAACTTGGGACGAAAAACTGTTTTTT.